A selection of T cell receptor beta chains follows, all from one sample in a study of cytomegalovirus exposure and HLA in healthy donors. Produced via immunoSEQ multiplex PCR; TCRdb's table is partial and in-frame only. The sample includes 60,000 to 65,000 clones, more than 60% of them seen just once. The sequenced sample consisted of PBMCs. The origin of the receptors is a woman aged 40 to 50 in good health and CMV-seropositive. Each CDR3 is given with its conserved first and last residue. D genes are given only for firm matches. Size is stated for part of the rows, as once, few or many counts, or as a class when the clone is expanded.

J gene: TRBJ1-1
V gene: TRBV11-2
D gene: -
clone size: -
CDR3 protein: CASSSNTNTEAFF
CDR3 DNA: TGTGCCAGCAGCTCCAACACGAACACTGAAGCTTTCTTT

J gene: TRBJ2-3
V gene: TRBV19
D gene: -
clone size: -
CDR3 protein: CASRPLETDTQYF
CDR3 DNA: TGTGCCAGTAGACCACTTGAGACAGATACGCAGTATTTT

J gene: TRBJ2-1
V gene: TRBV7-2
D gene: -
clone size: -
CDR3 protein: CASSSTTSEQFF
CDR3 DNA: TGTGCCAGCAGCTCCACTACGAGTGAGCAGTTCTTC

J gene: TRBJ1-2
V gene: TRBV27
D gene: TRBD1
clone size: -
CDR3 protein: CASSLTTGDSQIYGYTF
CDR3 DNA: TGTGCCAGCAGTTTAACCACCGGGGACAGTCAGATCTATGGCTACACCTTC

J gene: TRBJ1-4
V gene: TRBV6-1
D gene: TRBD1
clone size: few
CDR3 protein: CASSPTTGGIEKLFF
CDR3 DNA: TGTGCCAGCAGTCCAACGACAGGGGGCATTGAAAAACTGTTTTTT

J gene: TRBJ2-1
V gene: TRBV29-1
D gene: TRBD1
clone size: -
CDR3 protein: CSVRTGDYNEQFF
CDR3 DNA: TGCAGCGTGAGGACAGGGGATTACAATGAGCAGTTCTTC

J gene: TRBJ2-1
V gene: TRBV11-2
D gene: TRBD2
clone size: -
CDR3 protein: CASSPERGGYNEQFF
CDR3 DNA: TGTGCCAGCAGCCCAGAGCGGGGGGGTTACAATGAGCAGTTCTTC

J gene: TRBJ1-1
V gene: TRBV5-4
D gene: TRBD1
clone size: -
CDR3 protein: CASSPYLDRVNTEAFF
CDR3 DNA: TGTGCCAGCAGCCCATATTTGGACAGGGTGAACACTGAAGCTTTCTTT

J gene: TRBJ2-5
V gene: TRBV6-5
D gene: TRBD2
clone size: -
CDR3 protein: CASRRTSGAETQYF
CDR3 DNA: TGTGCCAGCAGGCGGACTAGCGGGGCAGAGACCCAGTACTTC

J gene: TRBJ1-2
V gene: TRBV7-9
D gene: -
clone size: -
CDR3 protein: CASSLEPGSHGYTF
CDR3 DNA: TGTGCCAGCAGCTTAGAACCAGGGTCGCATGGCTACACCTTC

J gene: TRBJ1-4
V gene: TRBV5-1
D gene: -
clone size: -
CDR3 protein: CASSLVGSTNEKLFF
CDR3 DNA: TGCGCCAGCAGCTTGGTGGGCTCAACTAATGAAAAACTGTTTTTT

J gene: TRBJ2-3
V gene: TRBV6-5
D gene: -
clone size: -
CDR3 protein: CASSYSTRSDTQYF
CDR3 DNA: TGTGCCAGCAGTTATTCGACTAGGTCGGATACGCAGTATTTT

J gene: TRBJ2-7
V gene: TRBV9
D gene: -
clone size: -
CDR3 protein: CASSVVGGGAEQYF
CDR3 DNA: TGTGCCAGCAGCGTAGTTGGCGGAGGGGCCGAGCAGTACTTC

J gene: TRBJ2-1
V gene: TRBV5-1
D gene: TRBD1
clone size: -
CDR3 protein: CASSLAWTGGGNEQFF
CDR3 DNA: TGCGCCAGCAGCTTGGCCTGGACAGGGGGTGGCAATGAGCAGTTCTTC

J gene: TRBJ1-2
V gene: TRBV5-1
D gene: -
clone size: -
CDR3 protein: CASSWRQPNYGYTF
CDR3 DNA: TGCGCCAGCAGCTGGAGACAGCCTAACTATGGCTACACCTTC

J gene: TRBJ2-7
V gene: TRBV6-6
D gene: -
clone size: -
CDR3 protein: CASSYLAQKNEQYF
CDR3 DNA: TGTGCCAGCAGTTACTTGGCCCAGAAAAACGAGCAGTACTTC

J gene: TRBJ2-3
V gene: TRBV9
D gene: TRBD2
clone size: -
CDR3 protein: CASSFGLAGDTQYF
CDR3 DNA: TGTGCCAGCAGCTTCGGACTAGCGGGAGATACGCAGTATTTT

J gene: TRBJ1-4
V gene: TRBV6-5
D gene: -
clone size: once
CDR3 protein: CASSYSRASEEKLFF
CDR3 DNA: TGTGCCAGCAGTTACTCCAGAGCGTCGGAGGAAAAACTGTTTTTT

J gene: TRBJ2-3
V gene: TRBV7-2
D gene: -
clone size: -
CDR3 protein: CASSLGRGANMADTQYF
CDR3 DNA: TGTGCCAGCAGCTTGGGGCGGGGCGCTAACATGGCGGATACGCAGTATTTT

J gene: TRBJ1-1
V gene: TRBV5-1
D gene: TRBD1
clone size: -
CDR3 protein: CASSLTGAIMNTEAFF
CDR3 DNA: TGCGCCAGCAGCCTTACAGGGGCCATCATGAACACTGAAGCTTTCTTT

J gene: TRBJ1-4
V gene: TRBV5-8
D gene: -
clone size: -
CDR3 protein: CASSLGQLGYNEKLFF
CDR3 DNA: TGTGCCAGCAGCTTGGGACAGTTGGGGTATAATGAAAAACTGTTTTTT

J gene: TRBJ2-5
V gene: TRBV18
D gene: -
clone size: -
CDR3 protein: CASSPRGRQETQYF
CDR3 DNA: TGTGCCAGCTCACCACGGGGCAGACAAGAGACCCAGTACTTC

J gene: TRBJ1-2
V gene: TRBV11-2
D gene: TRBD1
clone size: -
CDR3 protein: CASRGTAGLSGYTF
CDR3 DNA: TGTGCCAGCAGGGGGACAGCGGGTCTGAGTGGCTACACCTTC

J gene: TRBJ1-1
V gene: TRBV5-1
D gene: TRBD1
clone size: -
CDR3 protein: CASSWGDRENTEAFF
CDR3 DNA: TGCGCCAGCAGCTGGGGGGACAGGGAGAACACTGAAGCTTTCTTT